The TCR beta chain under discussion was sequenced for a study of shared clonotypes between healthy human individuals. Positive CCR7 selection of CD45RO-negative cells yielded the naive CD8 cells, and terminally differentiated effector memory CD45RA+ cells were excluded. Clones were sequenced by immunoSEQ multiplex PCR, and TCRdb holds only the in-frame ones, with some missing. The sample shows more than 550,000 clones, about 92% of them seen only once. V shed 5 bases, J shed 6 bases, and the junction held 5 bases outside the gene matches. Per the germline V gene, CDR1 is SEHNR and CDR2 is FQNEAQ (reference sequence). The CDR3 totals 14 residues.

The sequencing sample was made of naive CD8+ T cells sorted from blood. The chain has TRBV7-9 and TRBJ2-7; TRBD1 matches at 12 bases. The source is a man aged 30-40 years in good health. This CDR3 reads CASSDRDRGREQYF. CDR3 nucleotide sequence: TGTGCCAGCAGCGACCGGGACAGGGGGCGCGAGCAGTACTTC.